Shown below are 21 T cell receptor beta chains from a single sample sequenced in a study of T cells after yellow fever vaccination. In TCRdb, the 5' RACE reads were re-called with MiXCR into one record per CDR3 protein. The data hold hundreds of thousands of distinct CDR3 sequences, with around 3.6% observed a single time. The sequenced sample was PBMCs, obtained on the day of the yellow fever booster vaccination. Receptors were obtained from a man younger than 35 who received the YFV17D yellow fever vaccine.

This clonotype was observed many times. In DNA form, the CDR3 reads TGTGCCAGCAGCTTTGGGACTACTGGCTACACCTTC. Residues: CASSFGTTGYTF. The chain combines TRBV11-2 with TRBJ1-2, with D possibly being TRBD1 (5 bases). This CDR3 spans 12 amino acids. The germline CDR1 and CDR2 sequences are SGHAT and FQNNGV. The V gene lost 3 bases and the J gene lost 7 bases, with 9 bases spanning the gap.

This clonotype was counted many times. CDR3 sequence reads: CASSQDLGLAGGLQETQYF. CDR3 bases: TGTGCCAGCAGCCAAGATCTCGGCCTAGCGGGGGGCCTTCAAGAGACCCAGTACTTC. The rearrangement uses TRBV3-1 and TRBJ2-5; 11 bases are shared with TRBD2. Germline loops: CDR1 LGHDT, CDR2 YNNKEL (reference sequence). V shed 0 bases and J 2 bases; nucleotides not matched to a gene: 11. The CDR3 spans 19 residues.

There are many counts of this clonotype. CDR3 region: CASSPQLGRIQETQYF. The CDR3 DNA reads TGTGCCAGCTCACCGCAATTGGGCAGGATCCAAGAGACCCAGTACTTC. The chain uses TRBV18 and TRBJ2-5; D unresolved. The V and J ends lost 3 bases and 1 base respectively, with 15 bases between them. Germline V gives CDR1 KGHSH, CDR2 LQKENI. The CDR3 has 16 amino acids.

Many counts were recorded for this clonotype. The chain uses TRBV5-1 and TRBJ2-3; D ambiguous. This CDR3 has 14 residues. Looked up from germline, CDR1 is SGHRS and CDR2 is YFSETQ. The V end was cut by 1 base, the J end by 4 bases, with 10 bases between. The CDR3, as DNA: TGCGCCAGCAGCTTGTCCCGTGACCCAGATACGCAGTATTTT. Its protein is CASSLSRDPDTQYF.

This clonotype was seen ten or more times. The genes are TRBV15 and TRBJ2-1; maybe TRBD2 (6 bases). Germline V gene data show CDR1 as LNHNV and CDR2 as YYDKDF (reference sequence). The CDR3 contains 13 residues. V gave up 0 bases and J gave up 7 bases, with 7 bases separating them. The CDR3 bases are TGTGCCACCAGCAGAGATCGGGGGAATGAGCAGTTCTTC. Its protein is CATSRDRGNEQFF.

CDR3 residues: CASSNPGQGNYGYTF. The CDR3 DNA reads TGTGCCAGTAGTAACCCGGGACAGGGAAACTATGGCTACACCTTC. The chain couples TRBV19 to TRBJ1-2; 9 bases fit TRBD1. The CDR3 consists of 15 residues. CDR1 is LNHDA and CDR2 is SQIVND in the germline V gene (reference sequence). V lost 4 bases, J lost 2 bases, and 5 bases stayed unmatched. Complete variable domain (other parts from reference TRBV19 and TRBJ1-2): DGGITQSPKYLFRKEGQNVTLSCEQNLNHDAMYWYRQDPGQGLRLIYYSQIVNDFQKGDIAEGYSVSREKKESFPLTVTSAQKNPTAFYLCASSNPGQGNYGYTFGSGTRLTVV.

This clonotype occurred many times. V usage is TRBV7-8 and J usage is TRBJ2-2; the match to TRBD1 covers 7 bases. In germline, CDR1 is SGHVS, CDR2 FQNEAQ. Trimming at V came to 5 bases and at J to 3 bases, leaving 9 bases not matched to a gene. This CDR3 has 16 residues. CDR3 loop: CASSERGGGYTGELFF. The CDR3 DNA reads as TGTGCCAGCAGCGAAAGAGGGGGCGGCTACACCGGGGAGCTGTTTTTT. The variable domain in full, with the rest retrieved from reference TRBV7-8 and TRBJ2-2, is GAGVSQSPRYKVAKRGQDVALRCDPISGHVSLFWYQQALGQGPEFLTYFQNEAQLDKSGLPSDRFFAERPEGSVSTLKIQRTQQEDSAVYLCASSERGGGYTGELFFGEGSRLTVL.

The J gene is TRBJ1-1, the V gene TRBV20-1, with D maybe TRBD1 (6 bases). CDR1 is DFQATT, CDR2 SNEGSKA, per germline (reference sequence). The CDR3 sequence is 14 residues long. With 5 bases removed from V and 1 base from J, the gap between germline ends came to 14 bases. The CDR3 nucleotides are TGCAGTGCTGGGCGGGTCAGGGGGAACACTGAAGCTTTCTTT. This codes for CSAGRVRGNTEAFF.

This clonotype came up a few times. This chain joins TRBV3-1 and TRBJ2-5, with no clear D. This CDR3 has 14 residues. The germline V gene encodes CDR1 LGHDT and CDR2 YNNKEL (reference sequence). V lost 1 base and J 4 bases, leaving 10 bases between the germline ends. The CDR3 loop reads CASSQAAGRETQYF. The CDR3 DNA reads TGTGCCAGCAGCCAAGCGGCCGGGCGAGAGACCCAGTACTTC.

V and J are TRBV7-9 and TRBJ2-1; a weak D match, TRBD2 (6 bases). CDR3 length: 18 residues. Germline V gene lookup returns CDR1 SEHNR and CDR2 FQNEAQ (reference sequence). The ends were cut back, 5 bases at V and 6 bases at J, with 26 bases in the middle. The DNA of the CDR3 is TGTGCCAGCAGCGGTGTCGTTCAGGCAGGGAGGATACCCAATGAGCAGTTCTTC. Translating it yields CASSGVVQAGRIPNEQFF.

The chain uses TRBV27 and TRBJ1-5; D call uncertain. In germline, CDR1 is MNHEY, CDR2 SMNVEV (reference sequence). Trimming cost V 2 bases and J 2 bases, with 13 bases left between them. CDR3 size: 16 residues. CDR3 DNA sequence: TGTGCCAGCAGTTTAAGGCCAGTTTTTGGCAATCAGCCCCAGCATTTT. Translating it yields CASSLRPVFGNQPQHF.

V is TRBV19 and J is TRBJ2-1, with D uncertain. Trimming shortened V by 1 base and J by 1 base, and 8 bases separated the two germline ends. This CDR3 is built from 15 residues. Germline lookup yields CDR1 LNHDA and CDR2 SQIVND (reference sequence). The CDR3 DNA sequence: TGTGCCAGTAGTATAGCACGGCAGTCCTACAATGAGCAGTTCTTC. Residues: CASSIARQSYNEQFF.

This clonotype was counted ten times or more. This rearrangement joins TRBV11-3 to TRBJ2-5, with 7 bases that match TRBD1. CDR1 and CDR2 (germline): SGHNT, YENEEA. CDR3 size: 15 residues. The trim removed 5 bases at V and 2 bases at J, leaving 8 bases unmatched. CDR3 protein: CASSTGTDLQETQYF. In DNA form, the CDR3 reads TGTGCCAGCAGCACCGGGACAGACCTGCAAGAGACCCAGTACTTC.

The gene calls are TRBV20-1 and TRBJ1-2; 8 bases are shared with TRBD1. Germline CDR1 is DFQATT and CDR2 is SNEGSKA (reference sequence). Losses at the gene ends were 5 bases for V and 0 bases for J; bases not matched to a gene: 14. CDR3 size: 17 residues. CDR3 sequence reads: CSAHAYEQGDPNYGYTF. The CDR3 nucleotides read TGCAGTGCTCACGCATATGAACAGGGGGATCCTAACTATGGCTACACCTTC.

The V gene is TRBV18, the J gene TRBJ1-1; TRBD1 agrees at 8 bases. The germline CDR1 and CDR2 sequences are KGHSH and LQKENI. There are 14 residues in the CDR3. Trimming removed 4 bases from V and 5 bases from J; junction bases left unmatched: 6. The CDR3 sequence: CASSQDRGYTEAFF. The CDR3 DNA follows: TGTGCCAGCTCACAAGACAGGGGTTATACTGAAGCTTTCTTT.

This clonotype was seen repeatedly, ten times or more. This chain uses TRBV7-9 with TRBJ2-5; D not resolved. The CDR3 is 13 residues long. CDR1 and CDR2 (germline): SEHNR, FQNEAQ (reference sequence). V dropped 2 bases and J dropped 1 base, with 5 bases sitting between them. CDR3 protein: CASSLPAQETQYF. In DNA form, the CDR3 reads TGTGCCAGCAGCTTACCGGCCCAAGAGACCCAGTACTTC.

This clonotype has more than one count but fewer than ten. In DNA, the CDR3 is TGTGCCGGGGGGGGATGGGAGACCCAGTACTTC. Translating gives CAGGGWETQYF. The chain links TRBV28 to TRBJ2-5; 7 nucleotides align to TRBD2. After removal of 11 bases from V and 5 bases from J, the junction contained 5 bases not matched to a gene. This CDR3 region has 11 residues. CDR1 and CDR2 (germline): MDHEN, SYDVKM.

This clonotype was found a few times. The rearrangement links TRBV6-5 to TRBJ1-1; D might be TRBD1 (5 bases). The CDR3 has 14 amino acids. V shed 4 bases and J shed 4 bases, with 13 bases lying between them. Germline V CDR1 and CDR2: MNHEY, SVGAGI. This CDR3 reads CASSLQGSGTEAFF. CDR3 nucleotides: TGTGCCAGCAGTTTGCAGGGTAGTGGCACTGAAGCTTTCTTT.

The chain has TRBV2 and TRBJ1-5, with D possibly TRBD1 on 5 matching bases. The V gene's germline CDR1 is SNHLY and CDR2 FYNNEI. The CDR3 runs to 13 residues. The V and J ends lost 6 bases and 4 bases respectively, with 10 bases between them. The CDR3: CASSDRENQPQHF. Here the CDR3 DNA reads TGTGCCAGCAGCGACAGAGAGAATCAGCCCCAGCATTTT. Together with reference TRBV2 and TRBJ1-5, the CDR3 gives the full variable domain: EPEVTQTPSHQVTQMGQEVILRCVPISNHLYFYWYRQILGQKVEFLVSFYNNEISEKSEIFDDQFSVERPDGSNFTLKIRSTKLEDSAMYFCASSDRENQPQHFGDGTRLSIL.

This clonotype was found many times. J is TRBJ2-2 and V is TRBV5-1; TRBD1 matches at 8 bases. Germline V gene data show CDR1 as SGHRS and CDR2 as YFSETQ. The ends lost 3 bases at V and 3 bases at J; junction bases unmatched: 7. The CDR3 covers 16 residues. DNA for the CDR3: TGCGCCAGCAGCTCTGGGGGGACAGGACACACCGGGGAGCTGTTTTTT. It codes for CASSSGGTGHTGELFF.

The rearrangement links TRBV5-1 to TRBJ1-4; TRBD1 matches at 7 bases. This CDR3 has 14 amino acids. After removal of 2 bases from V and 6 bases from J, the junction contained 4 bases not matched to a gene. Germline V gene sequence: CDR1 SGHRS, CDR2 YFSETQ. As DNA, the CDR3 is TGCGCCAGCAGCTTTTTCGGGACAGATGAAAAACTGTTTTTT. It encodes CASSFFGTDEKLFF. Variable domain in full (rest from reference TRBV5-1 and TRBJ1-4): KAGVTQTPRYLIKTRGQQVTLSCSPISGHRSVSWYQQTPGQGLQFLFEYFSETQRNKGNFPGRFSGRQFSNSRSEMNVSTLELGDSALYLCASSFFGTDEKLFFGSGTQLSVL.